Below, one TCR beta chain is given with its context. The data stem from a study of T-cell memory formation after mild COVID-19. At the level of the study: TCR clustering was largely donor specific.

Via MiXCR, TCRdb re-called the 5' RACE reads, giving one row per CDR3 protein. This repertoire shows fewer than 400,000 distinct CDR3 sequences, 16% found once; its top ten account for around a fifth. The CDR3 has 16 amino acids. V was trimmed by 5 bases and J by 10 bases, leaving 21 bases between them. Germline CDR1 SEHNR, CDR2 FQNEAQ (reference sequence). The sequenced material came from PBMCs or a T cell subset sorted from them (not recorded which). The chain uses TRBV7-9 and TRBJ1-6; D is perhaps TRBD1 (5 bases). The TCR sequence derives from a man between 18 and 29 years old who had mild COVID-19 (a few samples of this study predate the infection). Cell type and time point are not known. The CDR3 DNA follows: TGTGCCAGCAGCCCAGGATCAGGGATTCGAGGATCACCCCTCCACTTT. Its translation: CASSPGSGIRGSPLHF.